This TCR beta chain was captured in a study of blood T cell repertoires in COVID-19. This CDR3 is 14 amino acids long. The germline V gene has CDR1 GTSNPN and CDR2 SVGIG (reference sequence). Trimming cost V 0 bases and J 5 bases, with 13 bases left between them. Before being deemed recovered, Cohort 3 donors had two negative PCRs, clearance, or symptom resolution. Authors' processing steps: For nucleated cells, counts were estimated from reference gene primer amplification. The method was immunoSEQ multiplex PCR; TCRdb's version includes in-frame clones alone and lacks a portion of them. The V and J calls and clone size were taken over from that table, and D and trimming were inferred from the DNA. The sample records around 160,000 clones, roughly 88% being singletons.

The rearrangement uses TRBV30 and TRBJ1-1; D unresolved. The source is a woman in her sixties who had recovered from COVID-19. The sequencing input was PBMCs or T cells enriched from blood (not recorded which). The CDR3 coding sequence is TGTGCCTGGAGTGTAACCTGGGTGAGGACTGAAGCTTTCTTT. Protein: CAWSVTWVRTEAFF.